This T cell receptor (beta chain) came from a study of shared clonotypes between healthy human individuals. Study observations and caveats: Larger estimated richness was generally recorded for naive subsets relative to memory subsets.

This CDR3 spans 13 amino acids. V was shortened by 5 bases and J by 8 bases, with 13 bases between the two germline ends. The germline V gene encodes CDR1 SGHVS and CDR2 FNYEAQ. Turning to this clone: Its antigen is unidentified.

Repertoires were generated with immunoSEQ multiplex PCR, while TCRdb's copy carries only in-frame clones and drops some. The data hold 2,500,000 or so clones, with around nine tenths observed a single time. This receptor was taken from a young man in good health. The sequencing sample was made of naive CD4+ T cells sorted from blood. The subset is: CD45RA+ positively selected. The J gene is TRBJ2-1, the V gene TRBV7-6; D might be TRBD2 (7 bases). The CDR3 bases are TGTGCCAGCAGCAGAAGAGGGGGGGATGAGCAGTTCTTC. Its translation: CASSRRGGDEQFF.